These T cell receptor beta chains were read from a single sample in a study of blood T cell repertoires in COVID-19. Sequenced by immunoSEQ multiplex PCR; TCRdb stores in-frame clones only, minus some. The sample lists under 300,000 clones, nearly 90% occurring once. Material for sequencing was peripheral blood. These receptors were collected from an older woman with COVID-19, enrolled during active disease. CDR3s include the opening cysteine and the closing phenylalanine or tryptophan. D genes are given only for firm matches. For some rows the clone size is stated as once, few or many, or as a class when expanded; others skip it.

size | J | V | D | DNA | CDR3
NA | TRBJ1-4 | TRBV5-5 | TRBD1 | TGTGCCAGCAGCTTTGGGGCCTCGACAGGGCCGGGGGAAAAACTGTTTTTT | CASSFGASTGPGEKLFF
NA | TRBJ1-2 | TRBV5-6 | NA | TGTGCCAGCAGCTTGGAAAGCGCGGGTGGCTACACCTTC | CASSLESAGGYTF
NA | TRBJ1-5 | TRBV27 | TRBD1 | TGTGCCAGCAGGTCGGGACAGGGGGCGGGGCCCCAGCATTTT | CASRSGQGAGPQHF
NA | TRBJ1-1 | TRBV4-3 | NA | TGCGCCAGCAGCGACACATCGAACACTGAAGCTTTCTTT | CASSDTSNTEAFF
NA | TRBJ2-7 | TRBV3-1/TRBV3-2 | NA | TGTGCCAGCAGCCAAGATTGGGGGCCCCCCTACGAGCAGTACTTC | CASSQDWGPPYEQYF
NA | TRBJ1-2 | TRBV6-5 | NA | TGTGCCAGCAGGCGAGGCGGGGAGATACATGGCTACACCTTC | CASRRGGEIHGYTF
NA | TRBJ2-7 | TRBV19 | TRBD1 | TGTGCCAGTAGTCGGGACAGAAACTCCTACGAGCAGTACTTC | CASSRDRNSYEQYF
NA | TRBJ1-4 | TRBV7-9 | TRBD1 | TGTGCCAGCAGTTCACGGACAGGAGGGGATGCCCCTAATGAAAAACTGTTTTTT | CASSSRTGGDAPNEKLFF
NA | TRBJ2-2 | TRBV5-6 | TRBD2 | TGTGCCAGCAGCTTGACTCTAGCGGGGGGACACACCGGGGAGCTGTTTTTT | CASSLTLAGGHTGELFF
once | TRBJ1-3 | TRBV9 | NA | TGTGCCAGCAGCGCTACAGGGACGGACACCATATATTTT | CASSATGTDTIYF
NA | TRBJ2-5 | TRBV5-1 | TRBD1 | TGCGCCTCCCATCCGGGACAGGGGGGGGAGACCCAGTACTTC | CASHPGQGGETQYF
NA | TRBJ2-1 | TRBV11-2 | NA | TGTGCCAGCAGCTACGACATACAGGCACACAATGAGCAGTTCTTC | CASSYDIQAHNEQFF
NA | TRBJ2-7 | TRBV7-2 | NA | TGTGCCAGCAGCCTCTCCTACGAGCAGTACTTC | CASSLSYEQYF
NA | TRBJ2-5 | TRBV7-2 | NA | TGTGCCAGCAGCTTAGATATTAGCCGGGAATCGGCCCAGTACTTC | CASSLDISRESAQYF
NA | TRBJ2-5 | TRBV10-3 | TRBD1 | TGTGCCATCAGTACGGGACAGGGGACGGGAGAGACCCAGTACTTC | CAISTGQGTGETQYF
NA | TRBJ2-5 | TRBV5-1 | NA | TGCGCCAGCAGCCCGCCGCAGGGGGCGGGAGGGGAGACCCAGTACTTC | CASSPPQGAGGETQYF
once | TRBJ1-4 | TRBV6-5 | NA | TGTGCCAGCAGTCCAAGCCTCAACCGTAATGAAAAACTGTTTTTT | CASSPSLNRNEKLFF
NA | TRBJ1-2 | TRBV30 | NA | TGTGCCTGGAGTGTAACCCATGGGGGGGGGCGCCGATATGGCTACACCTTC | CAWSVTHGGGRRYGYTF
NA | TRBJ2-1 | TRBV6-2/TRBV6-3 | TRBD1 | TGTGCCAGCAGTTACTGGCATAACAGGGGGAATGAGCAGTTCTTC | CASSYWHNRGNEQFF
NA | TRBJ1-3 | TRBV5-4 | NA | TGTGCCAGCAGCTTGGTTAAAGGGGGATCTGGAAACACCATATATTTT | CASSLVKGGSGNTIYF
NA | TRBJ1-2 | TRBV4-2 | TRBD1 | TGTGCCAGCAGCCACGACAGGGGGCAGGCCTATGGCTACACCTTC | CASSHDRGQAYGYTF
NA | TRBJ1-2 | TRBV14 | TRBD1 | TGTGCCAGCAGCCAAGGGTTCACAGGGGCTGGCTACACCTTC | CASSQGFTGAGYTF
NA | TRBJ1-4 | TRBV9 | TRBD1 | TGTGCCAGCAGCCTGGACAGGGTCAGCGAAAAACTGTTTTTT | CASSLDRVSEKLFF
NA | TRBJ1-4 | TRBV2 | TRBD1 | TGTGCCAGCAAGCGGACAGGGGATGATGAAAAACTGTTTTTT | CASKRTGDDEKLFF
NA | TRBJ1-1 | TRBV19 | NA | TGTGCCAGTTTAATGGGGGGGGTGAACACTGAAGCTTTCTTT | CASLMGGVNTEAFF
NA | TRBJ2-1 | TRBV7-3 | TRBD1 | TGTGCCAGCAGCTTAAGGGGGCGATGGGACAGGGGCTCCTACAATGAGCAGTTCTTC | CASSLRGRWDRGSYNEQFF
NA | TRBJ1-2 | TRBV5-6 | TRBD1 | TGTGCCAGCACCCTGTCACCGGGACAGCATAGCTATGGCTACACCTTC | CASTLSPGQHSYGYTF
NA | TRBJ1-4 | TRBV5-4 | TRBD1 | TGTGCCAGCAGCGTCCAGGGGGCTGAAAAACTGTTTTTT | CASSVQGAEKLFF
NA | TRBJ1-1 | TRBV19 | NA | TGTGCCAGTAGCGTGACAGGGAACACTGAAGCTTTCTTT | CASSVTGNTEAFF
NA | TRBJ1-2 | TRBV4-2 | TRBD1 | TGTGCCAGCAGCCAAGCGGCCGGACAGGGGCACTATGGCTACACCTTC | CASSQAAGQGHYGYTF
once | TRBJ1-3 | TRBV11-2 | NA | TGTGCCAGCAGCTTTCTTGGTGGGAGCTCTGGAAACACCATATATTTT | CASSFLGGSSGNTIYF
NA | TRBJ2-1 | TRBV6-2/TRBV6-3 | TRBD2 | TGTGCCAGCAGTTACGGGGGAGGGGACTACAATGAGCAGTTCTTC | CASSYGGGDYNEQFF
NA | TRBJ1-5 | TRBV19 | NA | TGTGCCAGTAGTCAGGGGATGGGCAATCAGCCCCAGCATTTT | CASSQGMGNQPQHF
NA | TRBJ1-2 | TRBV12-3/TRBV12-4 | NA | TGTGCCAGCAGTTTAGGGAGCTATGGCTACACCTTC | CASSLGSYGYTF
NA | TRBJ2-7 | TRBV6-2/TRBV6-3 | NA | TGTGCCAGCAGCCCCCCGGGATCCAGATACGAGCAGTACTTC | CASSPPGSRYEQYF
NA | TRBJ1-6 | TRBV27 | TRBD1 | TGTGCCAGCAGACCCCCGGGACAGGGTTTTAACTCACCCCTCCACTTT | CASRPPGQGFNSPLHF
NA | TRBJ1-6 | TRBV7-7 | TRBD1 | TGTGCTAGCAGCGCCGGACAGGATAATTCACCCCTCCACTTT | CASSAGQDNSPLHF
NA | TRBJ1-2 | TRBV7-9 | NA | TGTGCCAGCAGCGCCCGGGCTATGAGGGATCATGGCTACACCTTC | CASSARAMRDHGYTF
NA | TRBJ1-5 | TRBV7-2 | NA | TGTGCCAGCAGCTTACGTGGCAGGCTTAGCAATCAGCCCCAGCATTTT | CASSLRGRLSNQPQHF
NA | TRBJ1-1 | TRBV5-4 | NA | TGTGCCAGCAGCTTGGGACGGACTAACACTGAAGCTTTCTTT | CASSLGRTNTEAFF
few | TRBJ1-2 | TRBV29-1 | TRBD1 | TGCAGCGTGCATCTAGGGGACAGGGGAGGCTACACCTTC | CSVHLGDRGGYTF